These 25 T cell receptor beta chains came from one sample sequenced in a study of blood T cell repertoires in COVID-19. Using immunoSEQ multiplex PCR, the repertoire was profiled, and TCRdb retains in-frame clones only, with some absent. The sample has 100,000 to 150,000 clones, about 79% seen once; the top ten hold roughly 15%. The specimen sequenced was peripheral blood. These receptor sequences come from a woman in her forties or fifties with acute or convalescent COVID-19.

The chain has TRBV7-6 and TRBJ2-1, with D tentatively TRBD2 (6 bases). The CDR3 sequence is 15 residues long. V dropped 1 base and J dropped 7 bases, with 14 bases sitting between them. Germline loops: CDR1 SGHVS, CDR2 FNYEAQ. The DNA of the CDR3 is TGTGCCAGCAGCTTAGGGAGAAGGACTACAAATGAGCAGTTCTTC. The encoded protein is CASSLGRRTTNEQFF.

V and J are TRBV11-2 and TRBJ2-1, with 8 nucleotides matching TRBD2. After removal of 1 base from V and 2 bases from J, the junction contained 4 bases not matched to a gene. The CDR3 has 16 amino acids. The V gene's germline CDR1 is SGHAT and CDR2 FQNNGV. The CDR3 reads CASSLGTSGTYNEQFF. In nucleotides, the CDR3 is TGTGCCAGCAGCTTAGGTACTAGCGGTACCTACAATGAGCAGTTCTTC. Complete variable domain (other parts from reference TRBV11-2 and TRBJ2-1): EAGVAQSPRYKIIEKRQSVAFWCNPISGHATLYWYQQILGQGPKLLIQFQNNGVVDDSQLPKDRFSAERLKGVDSTLKIQPAKLEDSAVYLCASSLGTSGTYNEQFFGPGTRLTVL.

The chain links TRBV10-1 to TRBJ2-7; tentative D call: TRBD2 (6 bases). Trimming cost V 4 bases and J 6 bases, with 22 bases left between them. CDR1 is WNHNN, CDR2 SYGVQD, per germline (reference sequence). This CDR3 has 16 amino acids. The CDR3 here is CASSADLLAGGLEQYF. The CDR3, as DNA: TGCGCCAGCAGTGCAGACTTACTAGCAGGAGGGCTCGAGCAGTACTTC.

The chain recombines TRBV5-1 with TRBJ1-6, with 7 positions matching TRBD1. Per germline, CDR1 SGHRS and CDR2 YFSETQ. With V trimmed by 0 bases and J by 10 bases, 7 bases remained unmatched. This CDR3 region has 15 residues. CDR3 bases: TGCGCCAGCAGCTTGGAGGCGCAGGGGGACTCACCCCTCCACTTT. Amino acid sequence: CASSLEAQGDSPLHF.

The chain joins TRBV6-5 to TRBJ1-1, with TRBD1 matching over 8 bases. Trimming removed 6 bases from V and 4 bases from J; junction bases left unmatched: 7. CDR1 and CDR2 (germline): MNHEY, SVGAGI. The length of the CDR3 is 14 residues. The CDR3 protein is CASRAGGQSTEAFF. CDR3 sequence (DNA): TGTGCCAGCAGGGCAGGGGGCCAATCCACTGAAGCTTTCTTT.

This clone was seen a handful of times. The chain's CDR3 is CASSRLAGGPNEQFF. CDR3 DNA sequence: TGTGCCAGCAGCAGACTAGCGGGGGGCCCCAATGAGCAGTTCTTC. The chain employs TRBV7-2 and TRBJ2-1, with 13 bases identical to TRBD2. V lost 5 bases, J lost 6 bases, and 4 bases stayed unmatched. Germline V CDR1 and CDR2: SGHTA, FQGNSA. The CDR3 totals 15 residues.

The V and J genes are TRBV10-3 and TRBJ2-5, with 10 bases lining up with TRBD2. Germline V lookup: CDR1 ENHRY, CDR2 SYGVKD. This CDR3 region has 19 residues. Trimming took 0 bases from V and 2 from J; bases not matched to a gene: 12. CDR3 in amino acids: CAISESRERGGQNQETQYF. The CDR3 DNA sequence: TGTGCCATCAGTGAGTCTCGCGAGCGGGGGGGACAAAATCAAGAGACCCAGTACTTC.

The rearrangement links TRBV6-6 to TRBJ1-5; D uncertain. Germline V gene data show CDR1 as MNHNY and CDR2 as SVGAGI (reference sequence). This CDR3 spans 18 amino acids. Trimming cost V 6 bases and J 3 bases, with 24 bases left between them. The CDR3 is CASSRPAGSTKNNQPQHF. CDR3 nucleotides: TGTGCCAGCAGCCGACCCGCGGGGTCTACTAAGAACAATCAGCCCCAGCATTTT.

The rearrangement uses TRBV9 and TRBJ1-2; maybe TRBD1 (6 bases). The CDR3 covers 16 residues. V lost 3 bases and J 7 bases, leaving 22 bases between the germline ends. CDR1 and CDR2 from the germline V gene are SGDLS and YYNGEE. In nucleotides, the CDR3 is TGTGCCAGCAGCGCACCACTGAAGGGGCAGGGGCGTGGCTACACCTTC. The encoded protein is CASSAPLKGQGRGYTF.

The CDR3 DNA is TGTGCCAGCAGTCCCACTAGCGGGGGTACCTACGAGCAGTACTTC. This codes for CASSPTSGGTYEQYF. The V gene is TRBV6-1, the J gene TRBJ2-7, with TRBD2 matching over 11 bases. Trimming at V came to 5 bases and at J to 2 bases, leaving 5 bases not matched to a gene. This CDR3 has 15 amino acids. Germline loops: CDR1 MNHNS, CDR2 SASEGT.

The rearrangement joins TRBV28 to TRBJ1-2; 8 bases match TRBD1. CDR1 and CDR2 (germline): MDHEN, SYDVKM. CDR3 length: 13 residues. V dropped 6 bases and J dropped 4; count of bases not matched to a gene: 4. The CDR3 loop is CASSSDRGYGYTF. DNA for the CDR3: TGTGCCAGCAGCTCTGACAGGGGCTATGGCTACACCTTC.

The rearrangement joins TRBV6-6 to TRBJ1-6, with 7 bases that match TRBD1. CDR3 length: 16 amino acids. CDR1 is MNHNY and CDR2 is SVGAGI in the germline V gene (reference sequence). V shed 4 bases and J 6 bases; nucleotides not matched to a gene: 9. The CDR3 DNA follows: TGTGCCAGCAGTTTCCCCCCGGCAGGGGGTAATTCACCCCTCCACTTT. This codes for CASSFPPAGGNSPLHF.

This clone has a single count. V is TRBV2 and J is TRBJ1-5; 7 bases fit TRBD1. V lost 7 bases, J lost 7 bases, and 7 bases stayed unmatched. There are 13 residues in the CDR3. Per the germline V gene, CDR1 is SNHLY and CDR2 is FYNNEI. The CDR3 protein is CASNDRADQPQHF. In nucleotides, the CDR3 is TGTGCCAGCAACGACAGGGCAGACCAGCCCCAGCATTTT. The variable domain in full, with the rest retrieved from reference TRBV2 and TRBJ1-5, is EPEVTQTPSHQVTQMGQEVILRCVPISNHLYFYWYRQILGQKVEFLVSFYNNEISEKSEIFDDQFSVERPDGSNFTLKIRSTKLEDSAMYFCASNDRADQPQHFGDGTRLSIL.

On this clone: Other DNA sequences from this sample encode an identical CDR3 as well. This chain connects TRBV20-1 to TRBJ1-2; D not certain. CDR1 and CDR2 from the germline V gene are DFQATT and SNEGSKA (reference sequence). The CDR3 runs to 11 residues. The germline V and J ends were trimmed by 4 bases and 6 bases, with 9 bases remaining between them. The CDR3 DNA sequence: TGCAGTGCTACGTCGGGGAATGGCTACACCTTC. Translated: CSATSGNGYTF.

The chain links TRBV5-1 to TRBJ1-1; D ambiguous. The CDR3 loop spans 13 amino acids. V was cut by 3 bases and J by 3 bases, with 9 bases left in between. Per the germline V gene, CDR1 is SGHRS and CDR2 is YFSETQ. Written as DNA, the CDR3 is TGCGCCAGCAGCTCTCCCGGGTACACTGAAGCTTTCTTT. This translates into CASSSPGYTEAFF.

The J gene is TRBJ1-2, the V gene TRBV4-1, with D possibly matching TRBD1 (5 bases). Trimming removed 3 bases from V and 6 bases from J, with 14 bases in between. The CDR3 totals 14 residues. Per germline, CDR1 MGHRA and CDR2 YSYEKL. CDR3 sequence reads: CASSQPGRGNGYTF. CDR3 bases: TGCGCCAGCAGCCAGCCTGGACGGGGGAATGGCTACACCTTC.

The chain has TRBV6-2 or TRBV6-3 and TRBJ2-3, with TRBD2 identical over 11 bases. The CDR3 length is 15 residues. Trimming removed 2 bases from V and 3 bases from J; junction bases left unmatched: 1. Germline V CDR1 and CDR2: MNHEY, SVGEGT. The CDR3 reads CASSYGTSGTDTQYF. The DNA for the CDR3 is TGTGCCAGCAGTTACGGGACTAGCGGAACAGATACGCAGTATTTT.

The CDR3: CASSLVTGSGNTIYF. DNA of the CDR3: TGTGCCAGCAGCTTAGTTACAGGGTCTGGAAACACCATATATTTT. This chain connects TRBV7-8 to TRBJ1-3; a possible D gene is TRBD1 (6 bases). Germline CDR1 SGHVS, CDR2 FQNEAQ. Trimming took off 1 base at V and 1 base at J, with 8 bases between the two ends. There are 15 residues in the CDR3.

The chain links TRBV12-3 or TRBV12-4 to TRBJ1-5, with a possible D match to TRBD1 (6 bases). The CDR3 extends over 13 amino acids. V was shortened by 6 bases and J by 6 bases, with 12 bases between the two germline ends. CDR3 nucleotide sequence: TGTGCCAGCAGCCTAACAGGGTTTCAGCCCCAGCATTTT. Its translation is CASSLTGFQPQHF.

This chain links TRBV4-2 with TRBJ2-7; D is unclear. Germline V gives CDR1 LGHNA, CDR2 YNFKEQ. The CDR3 totals 13 residues. V was trimmed by 1 base and J by 3 bases, leaving 7 bases between them. CDR3 amino acids: CASSQGQIYEQYF. The CDR3 bases are TGTGCCAGCAGCCAAGGTCAGATCTACGAGCAGTACTTC.

In this sample, this clone turned up once. The same CDR3 arises from other DNA sequences in this sample as well. In nucleotides, the CDR3 is TGTGCCAGTAGTATAGGACAGGCTAACTATGGCTACACCTTC. It is translated as CASSIGQANYGYTF. This sequence joins TRBV19 and TRBJ1-2; TRBD1 is a possible D gene (6 bases). The CDR3 runs to 14 residues. Trimming removed 1 base from V and 0 bases from J, with 6 bases in between. Germline CDR1 and CDR2: LNHDA and SQIVND (reference sequence).

CDR3 loop: CASSQADSGNQPQHF. The DNA of the CDR3 is TGTGCCAGCAGCCAAGCTGACAGCGGCAATCAGCCCCAGCATTTT. The V gene is TRBV3-1 (or the pseudogene TRBV3-2), the J gene TRBJ1-5; perhaps TRBD1 as D (5 bases). The germline V and J ends were trimmed by 1 base and 2 bases, with 9 bases remaining between them. This CDR3 is built from 15 residues. Germline CDR1 and CDR2: LGHDT and YNNKEL (reference sequence).

This clone has just a few counts. This chain connects TRBV6-1 to TRBJ2-2, with unresolved D. Germline V gives CDR1 MNHNS, CDR2 SASEGT. Trimming left V 2 bases short and J 5 bases short, with 6 bases between. The CDR3 consists of 13 residues. The CDR3 here is CASSEYNTGELFF. The DNA for the CDR3 is TGTGCCAGCAGTGAATATAATACCGGGGAGCTGTTTTTT.

The chain uses TRBV19 and TRBJ1-4, with D perhaps TRBD1 (6 bases). The V gene lost 9 bases and the J gene lost 4 bases, with 12 bases spanning the gap. This CDR3 spans 13 amino acids. Germline values: CDR1 LNHDA, CDR2 SQIVND (reference sequence). CDR3 sequence reads: CASRGGHNEKLFF. As DNA, the CDR3 is TGTGCCAGCCGGGGGGGACATAATGAAAAACTGTTTTTT.

V usage is TRBV6-5 and J usage is TRBJ1-5; a weak D match, TRBD1 (6 bases). V gave up 6 bases and J gave up 0 bases, with 12 bases separating them. The CDR3 covers 15 residues. CDR1 MNHEY and CDR2 SVGAGI come from the germline V gene. CDR3: CASSQGTYSNQPQHF. For the CDR3, the DNA is TGTGCCAGCAGCCAGGGGACCTATAGCAATCAGCCCCAGCATTTT.